A selection of T cell receptor beta chains follows, all from one sample in a study of blood T cell repertoires in COVID-19. Sequencing was performed with immunoSEQ multiplex PCR; in TCRdb, only in-frame clones are kept and a portion is missing. The sample has more than 90,000 clones; about 85% are singletons. Sequencing was performed on peripheral blood. These receptors were taken from a woman aged 65 to 85 with active or convalescent COVID-19. The CDR3 runs from the conserved cysteine through the conserved F or W. Fields, in order: V gene, clone size, D gene, J gene, CDR3 DNA, CDR3 protein. The D gene is left open where the match is weak. Size is stated for part of the rows, as once, few or many counts, or as a class when the clone is expanded.

TRBV19	once	TRBD1	TRBJ1-5	TGTGCCAGTAGCATTTTGACAGGGGAGCCGGGATGGGTTCAGCCCCAGCATTTT	CASSILTGEPGWVQPQHF
TRBV6-5	.	TRBD2	TRBJ2-7	TGTGCCAGCAGTAACCGGCGGGGGAGGGACGGCGAGCAGTACTTC	CASSNRRGRDGEQYF
TRBV5-4	.	.	TRBJ1-2	TGTGCCAGCAGCTTGGTGCAGGGTCTGGGCTACACCTTC	CASSLVQGLGYTF
TRBV15	.	.	TRBJ2-3	TGTGCCACCAGCAGAGGACAGGCAGATACGCAGTATTTT	CATSRGQADTQYF
TRBV21-1	.	.	TRBJ2-1	TGTGCCACGGGGAGTAATTTGAGGGGGCCTTACAATGAGCAGTTCTTC	CATGSNLRGPYNEQFF
TRBV6-1	.	TRBD1	TRBJ1-2	TGTGCCAGCAGTGAAGCTTTCGGGACAGTCTATGGCTACACCTTC	CASSEAFGTVYGYTF
TRBV28	.	.	TRBJ1-1	TGTGCCAGCAGTACCCCGGGGGTCACTGAAGCTTTCTTT	CASSTPGVTEAFF
TRBV5-8	few	.	TRBJ1-4	.	CASSLRTGFFGEKLFF
TRBV5-1	.	TRBD2	TRBJ2-2	TGCGCCAGCAGCGGACTAGCGGGAGAGGGCGGGGAGCTGTTTTTT	CASSGLAGEGGELFF
TRBV5-1	.	.	TRBJ1-5	TGCGCCAGCAGCTTGGCCGGACAGCAGCCCCAGCATTTT	CASSLAGQQPQHF
TRBV6-6	.	TRBD1	TRBJ1-5	TGTGCCAGCTTGACAGGGGGGGGACAGCCCCAGCATTTT	CASLTGGGQPQHF
TRBV15	.	.	TRBJ2-5	TGTGCCACCAGCACCGGGACAACAGGGACCCAGTACTTC	CATSTGTTGTQYF
TRBV28	few	.	TRBJ1-1	TGTGCCAGCACCTCGGTTAGGGGTGCTTTCTTT	CASTSVRGAFF
TRBV11-1	.	.	TRBJ2-7	TGTGCCAGCAGCGTTATGCAGGGCTCCGAGCAGTACTTC	CASSVMQGSEQYF
TRBV5-1	.	.	TRBJ2-7	TGCGCCAGCAGCGCGGACAACTCCTACGAGCAGTACTTC	CASSADNSYEQYF
TRBV6-2/TRBV6-3	.	.	TRBJ2-7	TGTGCCAGCAGTTACTACCTTACCACTCTTCATTCCTACGAGCAGTACTTC	CASSYYLTTLHSYEQYF
TRBV7-2	.	TRBD2	TRBJ2-3	TGTGCCAGCAGCTTAGAAGCGGGGGGGCCGTTTGGGCCAGATACGCAGTATTTT	CASSLEAGGPFGPDTQYF
TRBV24-1	few	TRBD2	TRBJ2-1	TGTGCCACCAGTGATTCGGACGCGCGGGAGCAAACGATCGGCAATGAGCAGTTCTTC	CATSDSDAREQTIGNEQFF
TRBV28	.	.	TRBJ1-5	TGTGCCAGCACCTCAACAGGGATAAACCAGCCCCAGCATTTT	CASTSTGINQPQHF
TRBV11-2	once	TRBD2	TRBJ2-5	TGTGCCAGCAGCTTGTCCTCGGCTAGCGGGCGGTATACCCAGTACTTC	CASSLSSASGRYTQYF
TRBV6-1	.	.	TRBJ1-1	TGTGCCAGCAGTGAAGTAAGCCGGGGGTGGGCCGCTGAAGCTTTCTTT	CASSEVSRGWAAEAFF
TRBV7-2	.	TRBD2	TRBJ2-2	TGTGCCAGCAGCCCCCCCGGGACTAGGAACACCGGGGAGCTGTTTTTT	CASSPPGTRNTGELFF
TRBV10-3	.	.	TRBJ1-2	TGTGCCATCAGTGGGTCGCGCGGGGGCAATGGCTACACCTTC	CAISGSRGGNGYTF
TRBV24-1	.	.	TRBJ2-2	TGTGCCACCAGTGATTTTTCAGGACAGAACACCGGGGAGCTGTTTTTT	CATSDFSGQNTGELFF
TRBV3-1/TRBV3-2	.	TRBD1	TRBJ2-5	TGTGCCAGCAGCCTCACCTGGGACAGACAAGAGACCCAGTACTTC	CASSLTWDRQETQYF
TRBV5-4	once	TRBD1	TRBJ1-1	TGTGCCAGCAGCTCTCAGCTTGGACAGGGGGGGACTGAAGCTTTCTTT	CASSSQLGQGGTEAFF